One sample yielded the 20 T cell receptor beta chains listed below, sequenced in a study of Tregs in tolerant kidney transplant recipients. TCRdb keeps only in-frame clones here, not all; method: immunoSEQ multiplex PCR. The repertoire table contains about 23,000 clones. Related graft donors supplied nonmyeloablative bone marrow transplants, and mixed chimerism was transient. Sequences were derived from CD4+ T cells from blood (PBMCs), sampled 6 months after the transplant. Receptors originate from a human patient who received a combined kidney and bone marrow transplant. The T cells may come from the graft donor.

A note on this clone: The read is 3 residues too short to cover the CDR3 end, so that end is filled in from the germline J gene. This chain joins TRBV18 and TRBJ1-2; D perhaps matches TRBD1 (5 bases). The CDR3 totals 13 residues. The germline V and J ends were trimmed by 3 bases and 4 bases, with 9 bases remaining between them. The germline V gene has CDR1 KGHSH and CDR2 LQKENI. Partial CDR3 DNA: TGTGCCAGCTCACCCCAGACAGTCTATGGC. Protein: CASSPQTVYG. The whole CDR3 sequence reads CASSPQTVYGYTF.

Regarding this clone: The read terminates 3 residues before the CDR3 end, so the remaining end is supplied by the germline J gene. The rearrangement links TRBV30 to TRBJ1-4; 7 bases are a match to TRBD1. V gave up 5 bases and J gave up 8 bases; unmatched junction bases: 17. The germline gives CDR1 GTSNPN, CDR2 SVGIG (reference sequence). The CDR3 runs 16 residues. CDR3 region: CAWDPSRTGGGEKLFF. Incomplete CDR3 DNA: TGTGCCTGGGACCCCTCGAGGACAGGTGGGGGAGAAAAA.

On this clone itself: The CDR3 end falls 3 residues outside the read, so it is completed with the germline J gene. The chain carries TRBV23-1 and TRBJ2-2; 10 bases are shared with TRBD1. TRBV23-1 belongs to the ORF category, with a function that is uncertain. This CDR3 has 16 amino acids. After removal of 6 bases from V and 4 bases from J, the junction contained 8 bases not matched to a gene. The sequenced CDR3 bases are TGCGCCAGCAGGCACCGGGACAGGGGATTCACCGGGGAG. Its translation: CASRHRDRGFTGE. The entire CDR3 reads CASRHRDRGFTGELFF.

About this clone: The observed sequence ends 3 residues before the CDR3 terminus, with the missing tail filled in from the germline J gene. V is TRBV7-9 and J is TRBJ2-5, with TRBD1 as a possible D gene (5 bases). The CDR3 has 14 residues. V shed 3 bases and J shed 4 bases, with 12 bases lying between them. Germline CDR1 and CDR2: SEHNR and FQNEAQ (reference sequence). The covered CDR3 bases are TGTGCCAGCAGCTTGGAGACAGAGCGAGAGACC. Translation: CASSLETERET. The CDR3 as a whole reads CASSLETERETQYF. The variable domain in full, completed from reference TRBV7-9 and TRBJ2-5, reads DTGVSQNPRHKITKRGQNVTFRCDPISEHNRLYWYRQTLGQGPEFLTYFQNEAQLEKSRLLSDRFSAERPKGSFSTLEIQRTEQGDSAMYLCASSLETERETQYFGPGTRLLVL.

With regard to this clone: Read coverage stops 3 residues before the CDR3 terminus; the germline J gene supplies the remainder. This chain links TRBV2 with TRBJ1-4, with unresolved D. The CDR3 totals 14 residues. Trimming shortened V by 8 bases and J by 3 bases, and 13 bases separated the two germline ends. The germline gives CDR1 SNHLY, CDR2 FYNNEI. CDR3 DNA (partial): TGTGCCAGCGCCCTATACCCCTCTAATGAAAAA. It translates to CASALYPSNEK. The whole CDR3 is CASALYPSNEKLFF. The whole variable domain, remainder taken from reference TRBV2 and TRBJ1-4, is EPEVTQTPSHQVTQMGQEVILRCVPISNHLYFYWYRQILGQKVEFLVSFYNNEISEKSEIFDDQFSVERPDGSNFTLKIRSTKLEDSAMYFCASALYPSNEKLFFGSGTQLSVL.

Note on this clone: The sequence runs out 3 residues before the end of the CDR3; the remainder is reconstructed from the germline J gene. The V and J genes are TRBV18 and TRBJ2-5; no firm D call. The CDR3 loop spans 13 amino acids. V lost 5 bases to trimming and J lost 5 bases, with 12 bases between them. The germline V gene has CDR1 KGHSH and CDR2 LQKENI. CDR3: CASSAQSMETQYF. The sequenced part of the CDR3 DNA is TGTGCCAGCTCAGCCCAGTCAATGGAGACC. Filled out from reference TRBV18 and TRBJ2-5, the complete variable domain reads NAGVMQNPRHLVRRRGQEARLRCSPMKGHSHVYWYRQLPEEGLKFMVYLQKENIIDESGMPKERFSAEFPKEGPSILRIQQVVRGDSAAYFCASSAQSMETQYFGPGTRLLVL.

In regard to this clone: The read gets to within 3 residues of the CDR3 end, and the germline J gene fills in the rest. The chain recombines TRBV14 with TRBJ1-1, with D maybe TRBD1 (5 bases). Trimming cost V 2 bases and J 5 bases, with 9 bases left between them. CDR1 and CDR2 (germline): SGHDN, FVKESK. The CDR3 is made up of 13 amino acids. The CDR3 region is CASSQFQGTEAFF. The CDR3 DNA, read in part, is TGTGCCAGCAGCCAATTTCAGGGAACTGAA.

To note about this clone: Sequencing ends 3 residues short of the CDR3 end; the germline J gene provides the rest. The chain has TRBV19 and TRBJ2-3; D possibly corresponds to TRBD1 (6 bases). The CDR3 contains 14 residues. CDR1 is LNHDA and CDR2 is SQIVND in the germline V gene (reference sequence). The CDR3 sequence: CASSIAPGRGTQYF. CDR3 bases read: TGTGCCAGTAGTATAGCCCCAGGCAGGGGAACG.

This clone shows up as medium-sized by frequency. The CDR3 end lies 3 residues beyond the end of the read and is filled in from the germline J gene. The chain recombines TRBV19 with TRBJ2-2; D gene unclear. V lost 0 bases, J lost 5 bases, and 10 bases lay in between. CDR1 is LNHDA and CDR2 is SQIVND in the germline V gene (reference sequence). CDR3 length equals 15 residues. The CDR3 protein is CASSIDPFGTGELFF. The DNA read from the CDR3 is TGTGCCAGTAGTATAGATCCATTCGGTACCGGGGAG.

On this clone itself: The read finishes 3 residues shy of the CDR3 end, and the germline J gene is used to complete it. The V call is TRBV5-1, the J call TRBJ2-4; 11 bases map to TRBD2. Germline V gene data show CDR1 as SGHRS and CDR2 as YFSETQ. CDR3 length: 17 amino acids. The V segment lost 0 bases and the J segment 5 bases; nucleotides outside the gene matches: 7. Incomplete CDR3 DNA: TGCGCCAGCAGCTTGGGTAGCGGGGGGGCCGGGCAAAACATT. It translates to CASSLGSGGAGQNI. The whole CDR3 sequence reads CASSLGSGGAGQNIQYF.

Details on this clone: The CDR3 end lies 3 residues beyond the end of the read and is filled in from the germline J gene. V is TRBV29-1 and J is TRBJ1-1; a weak D match, TRBD1 (6 bases). The CDR3 totals 12 residues. Looked up from germline, CDR1 is SQVTM and CDR2 is ANQGSEA. V was trimmed by 3 bases and J by 4 bases, leaving 9 bases between them. The part of the CDR3 DNA that was read is TGCAGCGTTGATATAGGGGGCACTGAA. Translated, it gives CSVDIGGTE. The CDR3 as a whole reads CSVDIGGTEAFF.

For this clone: The CDR3 end lies 3 residues beyond the end of the read and is filled in from the germline J gene. The chain has TRBV5-5 and TRBJ2-7; 12 positions match TRBD1. J was trimmed by 6 bases and V by 4 bases; bases with no gene match: 8. The CDR3 is 15 residues long. CDR1 and CDR2 from the germline V gene are SGHKS and YYEKEE (reference sequence). CDR3 DNA (partial): TGTGCCAGCAGCCCAGGGACAGGGGGCGTTTTCGAG. It is translated as CASSPGTGGVFE. Given in full, the CDR3 is CASSPGTGGVFEQYF.

Regarding this clone: The CDR3 is cut off 3 residues early in the read; its end comes from the germline J gene. The V gene is TRBV5-1, the J gene TRBJ2-1; 7 nucleotides match TRBD2. Trimming cost V 3 bases and J 7 bases; bases outside gene matches: 4. This CDR3 has 13 amino acids. Germline CDR1 is SGHRS and CDR2 is YFSETQ. The CDR3 region is CASSSTSENEQFF. CDR3 DNA, as far as it was read: TGCGCCAGCAGCTCCACTAGCGAGAATGAG.

Comment on this clone: The CDR3 end falls 3 residues outside the read, so it is completed with the germline J gene. This chain joins TRBV19 and TRBJ1-4, with 7 nucleotides matching TRBD1. The CDR3 covers 13 residues. J gave up 10 bases and V 3 bases, and 5 bases lay outside the gene matches. Per the germline V gene, CDR1 is LNHDA and CDR2 is SQIVND (reference sequence). CDR3 DNA, as far as it was read: TGTGCCAGTAGTATCACAGGGGATGGAAAA. This gives the protein CASSITGDGK. The whole CDR3 reads CASSITGDGKLFF.

Concerning this clone itself: The read is 3 residues too short to cover the CDR3 end, so that end is filled in from the germline J gene. V and J are TRBV5-1 and TRBJ2-7; the match to TRBD2 covers 7 bases. CDR1 and CDR2 (germline): SGHRS, YFSETQ. CDR3 length: 17 residues. Unmatched junction bases numbered 17, after V lost 4 bases and J lost 4 bases. CDR3 sequence reads: CASSRLSGTRTLYEQYF. Partial CDR3 DNA: TGCGCCAGCAGCCGATTAAGCGGGACCCGGACTCTTTACGAG.

Points on this clone: The read falls 3 residues short of the CDR3 end, and the missing part is taken from the germline J gene. This chain links TRBV5-1 with TRBJ2-5; the match to TRBD2 covers 7 bases. The ends lost 2 bases at V and 3 bases at J; junction bases unmatched: 4. This CDR3 has 14 amino acids. Germline CDR1 reads SGHRS; CDR2 reads YFSETQ. The CDR3 protein is CASSFSSGEETQYF. Incomplete CDR3 DNA: TGCGCCAGCAGCTTTTCTAGCGGAGAAGAGACC.

Details on this clone: The read ends 3 residues shy of where the CDR3 ends; the end is completed using the germline J gene. The chain carries TRBV19 and TRBJ2-3; D not resolved. CDR1 is LNHDA and CDR2 is SQIVND in the germline V gene (reference sequence). The CDR3 loop spans 14 amino acids. Trimming pared 6 bases from V and 6 bases from J, leaving 16 bases between. CDR3 region: CASSPSAVPDTQYF. CDR3 DNA, as far as it was read: TGTGCCAGTAGCCCCAGCGCCGTTCCGGATACG.

A word on this clone: The missing CDR3 end, 3 residues past where the read stops, is filled in from the germline J gene. The chain has TRBV28 and TRBJ2-7; the match to TRBD1 covers 9 bases. With V trimmed by 6 bases and J by 2 bases, 8 bases remained unmatched. The germline gives CDR1 MDHEN, CDR2 SYDVKM. The CDR3 has 15 amino acids. CDR3 DNA, as far as it was read: TGTGCCAGCAGCGTAGGGACAGGGAATCCCTACGAG. Translated: CASSVGTGNPYE. The whole CDR3 is CASSVGTGNPYEQYF.

Concerning this clone itself: The read comes to an end 3 residues before the CDR3 does, leaving the germline J gene to fill in the end. This sequence joins TRBV5-4 and TRBJ2-3, with TRBD1 matching 7 bases. With V trimmed by 5 bases and J by 5 bases, 8 bases remained unmatched. The CDR3 runs 14 residues. CDR1 and CDR2 from the germline V gene are SGHNT and YYREEE (reference sequence). CDR3 residues: CASSRSGQRDTQYF. The part of the CDR3 DNA that was read is TGTGCCAGCAGTCGTTCGGGACAGAGAGATACG.

Regarding this clone: The read stops 3 residues short of the end of the CDR3; the missing end is completed from the germline J gene. J is TRBJ2-7 and V is TRBV7-2, with D possibly being TRBD1 or TRBD2 (5 bases each). In germline, CDR1 is SGHTA, CDR2 FQGNSA. The CDR3 runs 14 residues. V gave up 2 bases and J gave up 0 bases, with 8 bases separating them. CDR3 residues: CASSLSGSSYEQYF. CDR3 DNA (partial): TGTGCCAGCAGCTTATCAGGGAGCTCCTACGAG. Filled out from reference TRBV7-2 and TRBJ2-7, the complete variable domain reads GAGVSQSPSNKVTEKGKDVELRCDPISGHTALYWYRQSLGQGLEFLIYFQGNSAPDKSGLPSDRFSAERTGGSVSTLTIQRTQQEDSAVYLCASSLSGSSYEQYFGPGTRLTVT.